This paragraph reports one TCR beta chain. What it binds is not known. The CDR3 has 17 residues. The entry originates in a study of beta chain features in type 1 diabetes. Overall study findings and caveats: Patients with Type 1 diabetes showed moderately but significantly shorter TCRB CDR3s in all four CD4+ subsets. Equally in patients and controls, PCR might preferentially amplify shorter templates.

TCRB transcripts that were expressed got sequenced, as all of the isolated RNA had been reverse transcribed. TCRdb keeps only in-frame clones here, not all; method: immunoSEQ multiplex PCR. This sample has some 270,000 clones, with around 14% found just once. This TCR derives from a woman aged 40 to 50 in good health. The chain couples TRBV1 to TRBJ1-3. TRBV1 is classified as a pseudogene. The specimen sequenced was naive CD4+ T cells from blood. Written as DNA, the CDR3 is TGCACCAGCAGCCAAGTGAGCCGCGGGGACTTTGGAAACACCATATATTTT. Its translation is CTSSQVSRGDFGNTIYF.